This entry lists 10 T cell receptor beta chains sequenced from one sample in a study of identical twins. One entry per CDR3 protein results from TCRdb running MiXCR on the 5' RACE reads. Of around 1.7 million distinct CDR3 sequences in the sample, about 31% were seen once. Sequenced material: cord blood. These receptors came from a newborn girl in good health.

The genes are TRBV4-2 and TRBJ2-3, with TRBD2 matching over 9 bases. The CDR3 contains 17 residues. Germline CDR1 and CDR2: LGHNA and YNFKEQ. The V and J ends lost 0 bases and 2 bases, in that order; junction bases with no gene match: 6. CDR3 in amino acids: CASSQDRGLALTDTQYF. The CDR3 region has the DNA TGTGCCAGCAGCCAAGATCGAGGACTAGCGCTCACAGATACGCAGTATTTT.

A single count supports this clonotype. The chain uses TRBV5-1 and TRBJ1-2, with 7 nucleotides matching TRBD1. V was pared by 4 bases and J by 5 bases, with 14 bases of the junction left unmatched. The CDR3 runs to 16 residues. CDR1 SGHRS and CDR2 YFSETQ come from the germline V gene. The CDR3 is CASSPVVGTDIYGYTF. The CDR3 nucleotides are TGCGCCAGCAGCCCCGTGGTCGGGACAGACATTTATGGCTACACCTTC. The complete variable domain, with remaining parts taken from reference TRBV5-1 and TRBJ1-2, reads KAGVTQTPRYLIKTRGQQVTLSCSPISGHRSVSWYQQTPGQGLQFLFEYFSETQRNKGNFPGRFSGRQFSNSRSEMNVSTLELGDSALYLCASSPVVGTDIYGYTFGSGTRLTVV.

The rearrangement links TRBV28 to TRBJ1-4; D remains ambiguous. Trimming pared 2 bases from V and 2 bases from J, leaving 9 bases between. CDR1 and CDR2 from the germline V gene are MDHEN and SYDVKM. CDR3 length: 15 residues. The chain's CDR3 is CASSLQQHTNEKLFF. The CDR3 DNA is TGTGCCAGCAGTTTACAACAGCATACTAATGAAAAACTGTTTTTT.

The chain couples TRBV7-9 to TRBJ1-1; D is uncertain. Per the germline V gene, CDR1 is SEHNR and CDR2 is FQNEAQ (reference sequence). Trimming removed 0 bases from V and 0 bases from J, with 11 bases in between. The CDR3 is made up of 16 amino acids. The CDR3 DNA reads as TGTGCCAGCAGCTTAGCCAGCCCGGGGATGAACACTGAAGCTTTCTTT. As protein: CASSLASPGMNTEAFF.

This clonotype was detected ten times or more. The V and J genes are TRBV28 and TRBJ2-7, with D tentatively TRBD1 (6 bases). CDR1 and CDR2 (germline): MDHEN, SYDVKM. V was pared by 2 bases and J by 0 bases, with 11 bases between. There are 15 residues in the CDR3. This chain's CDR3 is CASSLQYRDSYEQYF. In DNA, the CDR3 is TGTGCCAGCAGTTTACAATACAGGGACTCCTACGAGCAGTACTTC.

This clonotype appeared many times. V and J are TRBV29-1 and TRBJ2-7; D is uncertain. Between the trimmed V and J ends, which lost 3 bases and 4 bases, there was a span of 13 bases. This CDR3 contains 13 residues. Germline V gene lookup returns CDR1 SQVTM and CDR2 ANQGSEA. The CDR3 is CSVEFGQEYEQYF. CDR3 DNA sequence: TGCAGCGTTGAGTTCGGGCAGGAGTACGAGCAGTACTTC.

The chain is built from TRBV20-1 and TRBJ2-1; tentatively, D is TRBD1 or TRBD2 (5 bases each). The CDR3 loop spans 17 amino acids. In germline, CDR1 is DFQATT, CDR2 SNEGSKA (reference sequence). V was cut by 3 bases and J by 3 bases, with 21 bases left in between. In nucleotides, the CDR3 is TGCAGTGCTAGCAGACGAACAGGTGGGGAGCTCTACAATGAGCAGTTCTTC. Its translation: CSASRRTGGELYNEQFF.

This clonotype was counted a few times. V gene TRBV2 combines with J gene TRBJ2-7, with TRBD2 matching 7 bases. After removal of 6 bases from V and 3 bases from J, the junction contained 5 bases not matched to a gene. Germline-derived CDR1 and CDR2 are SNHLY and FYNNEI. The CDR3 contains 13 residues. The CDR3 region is CASSMGGIYEQYF. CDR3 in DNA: TGTGCCAGCAGCATGGGGGGGATCTACGAGCAGTACTTC.

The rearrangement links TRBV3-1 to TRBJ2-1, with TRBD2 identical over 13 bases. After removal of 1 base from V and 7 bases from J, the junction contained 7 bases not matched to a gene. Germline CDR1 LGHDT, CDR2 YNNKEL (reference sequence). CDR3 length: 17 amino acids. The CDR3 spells CASSQAESLAGGNEQFF. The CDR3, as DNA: TGTGCCAGCAGCCAAGCAGAATCACTAGCGGGGGGGAATGAGCAGTTCTTC.

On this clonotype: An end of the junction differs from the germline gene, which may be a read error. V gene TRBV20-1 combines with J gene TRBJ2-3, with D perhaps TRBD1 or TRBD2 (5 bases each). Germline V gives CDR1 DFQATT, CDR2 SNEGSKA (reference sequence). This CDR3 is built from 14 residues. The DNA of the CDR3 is TGCAGTGCCCGCCGGGACCTCGGGGCAGATGCGCAGTATTTT. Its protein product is CSARRDLGADAQYF.